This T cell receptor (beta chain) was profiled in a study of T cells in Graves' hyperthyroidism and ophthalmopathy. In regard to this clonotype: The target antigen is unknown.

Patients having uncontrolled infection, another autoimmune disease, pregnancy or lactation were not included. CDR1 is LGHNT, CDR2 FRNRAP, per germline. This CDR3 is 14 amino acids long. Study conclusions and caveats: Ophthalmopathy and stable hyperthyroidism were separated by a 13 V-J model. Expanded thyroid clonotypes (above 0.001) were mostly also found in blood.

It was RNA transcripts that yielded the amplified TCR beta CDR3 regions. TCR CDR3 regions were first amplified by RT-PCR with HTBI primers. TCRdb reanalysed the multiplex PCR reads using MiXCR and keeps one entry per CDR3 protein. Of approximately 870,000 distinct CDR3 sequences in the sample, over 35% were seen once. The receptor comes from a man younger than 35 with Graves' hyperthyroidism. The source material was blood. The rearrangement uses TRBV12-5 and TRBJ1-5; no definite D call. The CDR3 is CASSLTLSDQPQHF. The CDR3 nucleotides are TGTGCCAGCAGCCTGACGCTGAGCGATCAGCCCCAGCATTTT.